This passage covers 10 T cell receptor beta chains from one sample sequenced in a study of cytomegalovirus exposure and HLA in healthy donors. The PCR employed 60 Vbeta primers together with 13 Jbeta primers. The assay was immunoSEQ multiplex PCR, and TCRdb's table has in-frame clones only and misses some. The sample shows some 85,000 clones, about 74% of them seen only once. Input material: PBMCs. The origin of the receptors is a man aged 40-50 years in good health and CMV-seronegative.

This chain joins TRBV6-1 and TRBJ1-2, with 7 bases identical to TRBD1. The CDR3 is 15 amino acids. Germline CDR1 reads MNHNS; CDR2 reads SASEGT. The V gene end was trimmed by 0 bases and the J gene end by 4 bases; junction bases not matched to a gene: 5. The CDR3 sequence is CASSEALTGFYGYTF. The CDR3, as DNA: TGTGCCAGCAGTGAAGCGCTGACAGGGTTCTATGGCTACACCTTC.

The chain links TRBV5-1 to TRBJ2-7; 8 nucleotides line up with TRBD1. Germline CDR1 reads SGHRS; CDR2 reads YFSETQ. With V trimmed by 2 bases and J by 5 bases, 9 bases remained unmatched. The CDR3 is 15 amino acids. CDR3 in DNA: TGCGCCAGCAGCTTCGGGACAGGCAGGGTCGACGAGCAGTACTTC. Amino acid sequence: CASSFGTGRVDEQYF.

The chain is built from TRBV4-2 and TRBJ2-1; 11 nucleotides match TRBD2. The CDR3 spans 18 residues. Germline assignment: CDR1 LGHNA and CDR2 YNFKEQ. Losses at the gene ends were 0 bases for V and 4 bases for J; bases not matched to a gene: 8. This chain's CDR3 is CASSQDSSGGFSYNEQFF. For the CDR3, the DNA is TGTGCCAGCAGCCAAGATTCTAGCGGGGGGTTCTCGTACAATGAGCAGTTCTTC.

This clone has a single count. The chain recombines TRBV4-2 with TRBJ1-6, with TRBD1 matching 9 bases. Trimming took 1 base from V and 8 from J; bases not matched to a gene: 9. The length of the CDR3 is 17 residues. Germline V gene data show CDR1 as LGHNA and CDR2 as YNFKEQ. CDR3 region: CASSQGLGQGRYSPLHF. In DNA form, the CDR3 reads TGTGCCAGCAGCCAAGGACTAGGACAGGGGCGATATTCACCCCTCCACTTT.

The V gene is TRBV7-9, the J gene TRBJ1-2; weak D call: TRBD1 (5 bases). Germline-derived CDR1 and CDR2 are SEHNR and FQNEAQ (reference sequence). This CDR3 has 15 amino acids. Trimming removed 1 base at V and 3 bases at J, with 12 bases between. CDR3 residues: CASSLVGQGDYGYTF. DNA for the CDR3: TGTGCCAGCAGCTTAGTCGGGCAGGGCGACTATGGCTACACCTTC.

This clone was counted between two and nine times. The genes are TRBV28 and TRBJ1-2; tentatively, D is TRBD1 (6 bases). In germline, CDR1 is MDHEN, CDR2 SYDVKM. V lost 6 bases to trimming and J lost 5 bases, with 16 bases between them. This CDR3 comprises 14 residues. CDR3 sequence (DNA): TGTGCCAGCAGAGAAACAGGGCTTCGGTATGGCTACACCTTC. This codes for CASRETGLRYGYTF.

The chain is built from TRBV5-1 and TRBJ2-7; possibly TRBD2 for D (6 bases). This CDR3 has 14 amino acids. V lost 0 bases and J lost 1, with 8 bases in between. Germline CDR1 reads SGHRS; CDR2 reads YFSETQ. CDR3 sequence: CASSLAGESYEQYF. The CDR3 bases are TGCGCCAGCAGCTTGGCGGGGGAGTCCTACGAGCAGTACTTC.

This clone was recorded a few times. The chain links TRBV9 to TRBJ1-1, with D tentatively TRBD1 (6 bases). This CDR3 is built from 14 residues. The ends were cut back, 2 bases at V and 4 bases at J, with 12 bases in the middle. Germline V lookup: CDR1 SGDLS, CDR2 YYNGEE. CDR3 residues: CASSVSRGTTEAFF. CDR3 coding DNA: TGTGCCAGCAGCGTGTCCAGGGGTACCACTGAAGCTTTCTTT.

CDR3 nucleotide sequence: TGTGCCAGCAGCTTAGAAGGGACTAGGCAGTATTTT. Amino acids: CASSLEGTRQYF. The chain has TRBV7-2 and TRBJ2-3; 8 positions agree with TRBD2. The length of the CDR3 is 12 residues. The germline V gene encodes CDR1 SGHTA and CDR2 FQGNSA. Trimming removed 1 base from V and 11 bases from J; junction bases left unmatched: 2.

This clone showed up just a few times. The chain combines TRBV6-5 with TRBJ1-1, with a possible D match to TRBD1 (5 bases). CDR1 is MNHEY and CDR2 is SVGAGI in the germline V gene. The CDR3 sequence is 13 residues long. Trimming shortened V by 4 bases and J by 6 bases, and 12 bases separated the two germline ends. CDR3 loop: CASSSTRVSEAFF. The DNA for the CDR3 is TGTGCCAGCAGTTCCACCAGGGTTTCTGAAGCTTTCTTT.